The clone carrying this TCR beta chain was detected only a few times. The data belong to a study of T-cell reconstitution after alpha-beta-depleted transplantation in children. With 3 bases clipped from V and 14 bases from J, the junction kept 12 bases outside the gene matches. CDR3 length: 15 residues. Unique molecular identifiers were used in preparing the TCRbeta library. TCRdb processed the PCR reads anew with MiXCR; each CDR3 protein has one entry. The table has some 490,000 distinct CDR3 sequences, 12% seen once. This chain uses TRBV12-3 or TRBV12-4 with TRBJ1-6, with 8 nucleotides matching TRBD1. The material sequenced was PBMCs from the stem cell graft donor, taken from the stem cell graft. The TCR originated in a human donor who donated a stem cell graft to a child with combined immunodeficiency. The CDR3 region has the DNA TGTGCCAGCAGTTTTTCTTTGACAGGGGAATTCACCCTCCACTTT. It yields the protein CASSFSLTGEFTLHF.